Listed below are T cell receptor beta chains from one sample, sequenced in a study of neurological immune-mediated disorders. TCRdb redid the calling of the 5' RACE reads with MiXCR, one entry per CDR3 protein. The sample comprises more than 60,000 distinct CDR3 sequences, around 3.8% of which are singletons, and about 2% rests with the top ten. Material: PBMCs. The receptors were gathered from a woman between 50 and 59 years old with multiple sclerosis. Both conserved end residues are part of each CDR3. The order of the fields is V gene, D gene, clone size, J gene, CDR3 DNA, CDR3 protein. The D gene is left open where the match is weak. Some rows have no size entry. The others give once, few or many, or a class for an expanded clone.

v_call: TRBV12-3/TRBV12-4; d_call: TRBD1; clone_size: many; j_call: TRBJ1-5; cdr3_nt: TGTGCCACTACAGGGGGGCTAATTGAGAATCAGCCCCAGCATTTT; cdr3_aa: CATTGGLIENQPQHF
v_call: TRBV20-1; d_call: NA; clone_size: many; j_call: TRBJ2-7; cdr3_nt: TGCAGTGCTAGTACCCAGGCCGGCTACGAGCAGTACTTC; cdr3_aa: CSASTQAGYEQYF
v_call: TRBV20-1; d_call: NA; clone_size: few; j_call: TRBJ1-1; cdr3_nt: TGCAGTGCTAGGAAGGGGCTGAACACTGAAGCTTTCTTT; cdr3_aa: CSARKGLNTEAFF
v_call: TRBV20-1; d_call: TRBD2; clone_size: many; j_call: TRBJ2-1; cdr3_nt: TGCAGTGCTAGAAACTGGGGGGAGGGCCGGGATGAGCAGTTCTTC; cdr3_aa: CSARNWGEGRDEQFF
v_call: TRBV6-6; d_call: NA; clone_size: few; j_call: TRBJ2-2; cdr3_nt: TGTGCCAGCAGAACCAGGGTTGGTGGGACCGGGGAGCTGTTTTTT; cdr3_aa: CASRTRVGGTGELFF
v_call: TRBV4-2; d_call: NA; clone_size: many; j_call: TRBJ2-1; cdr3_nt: TGTGCCAGCAGCCAAGATGGCAGACTTAAGGACCAGTTCTTC; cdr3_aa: CASSQDGRLKDQFF
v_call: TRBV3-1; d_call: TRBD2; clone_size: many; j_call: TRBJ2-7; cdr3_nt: TGTGCCAGCAGCCAAGAACGAACTAGCGGGAGGTGGGAGCAGTACTTC; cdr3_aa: CASSQERTSGRWEQYF
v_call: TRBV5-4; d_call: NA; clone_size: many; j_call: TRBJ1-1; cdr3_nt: TGTGCCAGCAGCTCCTACCCGGGGTCGGGAGCTTTCTTT; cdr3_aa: CASSSYPGSGAFF
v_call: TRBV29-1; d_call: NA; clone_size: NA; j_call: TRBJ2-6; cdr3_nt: TGCAGCGTTGAAGAGACTGGGGCCAACGTCCTGACTTTC; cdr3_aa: CSVEETGANVLTF
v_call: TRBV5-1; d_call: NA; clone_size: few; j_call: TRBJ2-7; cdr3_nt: TGCGCCAGCAGCTTCCTCCCGGGAAACGAGCAGTACTTC; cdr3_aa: CASSFLPGNEQYF
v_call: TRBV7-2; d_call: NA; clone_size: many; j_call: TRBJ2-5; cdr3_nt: TGTGCCAGCAGCTTAGTGGTGGACAGCCAAGAGACCCAGTACTTC; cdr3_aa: CASSLVVDSQETQYF
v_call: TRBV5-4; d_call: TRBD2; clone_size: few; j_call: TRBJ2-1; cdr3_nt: TGTGCCAGCAGCTTGGAGGGCGGGAGGGCCGTCAATGAGCAGTTCTTC; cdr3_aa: CASSLEGGRAVNEQFF
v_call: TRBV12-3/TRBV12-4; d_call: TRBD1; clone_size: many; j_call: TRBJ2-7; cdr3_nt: TGTGCCAGCAGTCCGAGACAGGGGAGCTCCTACGAGCAGTACTTC; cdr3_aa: CASSPRQGSSYEQYF
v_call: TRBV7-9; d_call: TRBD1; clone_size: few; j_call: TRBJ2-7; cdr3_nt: TGTGCCAGCAGCTTCGGACAGGCCACCTACGAGCAGTACTTC; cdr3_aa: CASSFGQATYEQYF
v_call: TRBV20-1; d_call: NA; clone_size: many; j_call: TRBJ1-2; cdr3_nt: TGCAGTGCTAGAGATTCTTCTAGCTACACCTTC; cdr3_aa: CSARDSSSYTF
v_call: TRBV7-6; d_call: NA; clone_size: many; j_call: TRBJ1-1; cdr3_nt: TGTGCCAGCAGCTCCAATACAAATGCGGGCACTGAAGCTTTCTTT; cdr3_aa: CASSSNTNAGTEAFF
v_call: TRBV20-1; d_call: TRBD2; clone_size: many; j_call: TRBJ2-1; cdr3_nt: TGCAGTGCTAGGCCTGGGCTAGCGGGAGGATACAATGAGCAGTTCTTC; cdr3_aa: CSARPGLAGGYNEQFF
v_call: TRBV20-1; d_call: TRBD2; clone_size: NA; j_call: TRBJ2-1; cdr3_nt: TGCAGTGCTAGTTCTGGCGGGAGTCACTACAATGAGCAGTTCTTC; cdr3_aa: CSASSGGSHYNEQFF
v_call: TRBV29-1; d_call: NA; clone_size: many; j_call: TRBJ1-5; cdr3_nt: TGCAGCGTTGGACAGGCTAATCAGCCCCAGCATTTT; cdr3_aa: CSVGQANQPQHF
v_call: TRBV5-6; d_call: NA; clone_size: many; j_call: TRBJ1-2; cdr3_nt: TGTGCCAGCAGCTTACCAAATAACTATGGCTACACCTTC; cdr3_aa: CASSLPNNYGYTF
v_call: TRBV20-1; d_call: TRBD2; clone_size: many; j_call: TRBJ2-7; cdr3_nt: TGCAGTGCTAGAGATAGCGGGAGAGTCTACGAGCAGTACTTC; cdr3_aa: CSARDSGRVYEQYF
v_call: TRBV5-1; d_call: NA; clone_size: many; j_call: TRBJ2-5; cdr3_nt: TGCGCCAGCAGCTTCCAGGGTCCCCAAGAGACCCAGTACTTC; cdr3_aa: CASSFQGPQETQYF
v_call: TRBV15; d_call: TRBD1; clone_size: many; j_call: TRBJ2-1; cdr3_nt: TGTGCCACCAGCGCCCGGACAGGGGACAATGAGCAGTTCTTC; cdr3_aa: CATSARTGDNEQFF
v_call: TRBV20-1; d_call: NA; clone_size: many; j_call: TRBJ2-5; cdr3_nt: TGCAGTGCGTTGGGCCCAGCAGAGACCCAGTACTTC; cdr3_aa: CSALGPAETQYF
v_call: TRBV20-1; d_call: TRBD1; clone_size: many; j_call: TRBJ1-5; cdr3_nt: TGCAGTGCCAGTCCCGGGACAGGGGATCACAATCAGCCCCAGCATTTT; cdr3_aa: CSASPGTGDHNQPQHF
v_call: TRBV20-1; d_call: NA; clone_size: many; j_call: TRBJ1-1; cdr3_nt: TGCAGTGCTAGATCACAGGGAAGAGCTTTCTTT; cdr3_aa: CSARSQGRAFF